A single sample gave rise to the 5 T cell receptor beta chains below, sequenced in a study of blood T cell repertoires in COVID-19. Using immunoSEQ multiplex PCR, the repertoire was profiled, and TCRdb retains in-frame clones only, with some absent. This table holds about 130,000 clones, roughly 84% found once. The sample comprised peripheral blood. Receptors were obtained from a woman in her 30s who had recovered from COVID-19.

This clone is a singleton in its sample. The V gene is TRBV18, the J gene TRBJ2-5; the match to TRBD2 covers 13 bases. Germline trimming cut 2 bases from V and 12 bases from J; bases unmatched to any gene: 6. Germline loops: CDR1 KGHSH, CDR2 LQKENI. CDR3 size: 14 residues. CDR3 sequence: CASSPGTSGEGEYF. DNA of the CDR3: TGTGCCAGCTCACCAGGGACTAGCGGGGAAGGGGAGTACTTC.

The V gene is TRBV13, the J gene TRBJ1-1, with D unresolved. The CDR3 has 13 residues. CDR1 is PRHDT and CDR2 is FYEKMQ in the germline V gene (reference sequence). V lost 5 bases, J lost 4 bases, and 11 bases lay in between. The CDR3 region is CASSRVRATEAFF. CDR3 DNA: TGTGCCAGCAGCCGCGTGAGGGCCACTGAAGCTTTCTTT.

The chain combines TRBV28 with TRBJ2-7; D may be TRBD2 (6 bases). The germline gives CDR1 MDHEN, CDR2 SYDVKM. This CDR3 is built from 14 residues. Trimming took 3 bases from V and 1 from J, leaving 10 bases between them. The CDR3 loop reads CASSLTGDSYEQYF. DNA of the CDR3: TGTGCCAGCAGTTTGACGGGGGATTCCTACGAGCAGTACTTC.

This sequence joins TRBV4-1 and TRBJ1-1; possibly TRBD1 for D (6 bases). The CDR3 contains 15 residues. In germline, CDR1 is MGHRA, CDR2 YSYEKL. V lost 6 bases to trimming and J lost 2 bases, with 16 bases between them. The DNA for the CDR3 is TGCGCCAGCAGTCATACGGACAGATCAAACACTGAAGCTTTCTTT. Amino acids: CASSHTDRSNTEAFF.

This chain uses TRBV11-2 with TRBJ2-7; TRBD2 is a possible D gene (5 bases). Germline CDR1 is SGHAT and CDR2 is FQNNGV. There are 13 residues in the CDR3. Trimming removed 3 bases at V and 7 bases at J, with 13 bases between. CDR3 sequence reads: CASSFGVGSEQYF. CDR3 bases: TGTGCCAGCAGCTTCGGGGTAGGGTCGGAGCAGTACTTC. Complete variable domain (other parts from reference TRBV11-2 and TRBJ2-7): EAGVAQSPRYKIIEKRQSVAFWCNPISGHATLYWYQQILGQGPKLLIQFQNNGVVDDSQLPKDRFSAERLKGVDSTLKIQPAKLEDSAVYLCASSFGVGSEQYFGPGTRLTVT.